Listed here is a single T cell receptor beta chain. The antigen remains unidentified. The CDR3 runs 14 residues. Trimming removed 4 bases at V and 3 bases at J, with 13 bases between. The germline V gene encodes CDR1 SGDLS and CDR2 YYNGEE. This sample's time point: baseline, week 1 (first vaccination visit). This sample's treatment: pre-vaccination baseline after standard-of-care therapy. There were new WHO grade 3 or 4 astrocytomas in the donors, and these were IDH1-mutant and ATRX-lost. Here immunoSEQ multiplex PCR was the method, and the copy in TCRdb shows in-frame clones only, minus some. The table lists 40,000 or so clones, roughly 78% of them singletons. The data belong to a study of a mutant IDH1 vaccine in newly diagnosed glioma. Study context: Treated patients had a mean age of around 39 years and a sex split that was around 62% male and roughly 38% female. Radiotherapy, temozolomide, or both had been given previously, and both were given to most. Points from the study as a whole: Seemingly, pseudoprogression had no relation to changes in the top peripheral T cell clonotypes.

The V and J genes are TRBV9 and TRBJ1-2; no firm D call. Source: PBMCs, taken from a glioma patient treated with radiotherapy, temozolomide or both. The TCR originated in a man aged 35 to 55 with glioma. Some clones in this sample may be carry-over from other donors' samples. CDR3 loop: CASSPGMADYGYTF. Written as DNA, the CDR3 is TGTGCCAGCAGCCCGGGGATGGCAGACTATGGCTACACCTTC.